These 23 T cell receptor beta chains were sequenced from one sample in a study of vaccination and CD4 T cells after COVID-19. Antigens of these TCRs are unknown. Time point indicated: late sampling 161 to 241 days after vaccination in a few convalescent patients. Stated treatment: roughly 10-day PBMC culture with coronavirus spike peptide pools or control peptides (ViraFEST assay). Sequenced with the Oncomine TCR Beta short-read assay was DNA taken from cultured CD4+ T cells. TCRdb processed the PCR reads anew with MiXCR; each CDR3 protein has one entry. The sample carries about 22,000 distinct CDR3 sequences, 46% recorded once. This sample comprised CD4+ T cells from blood, cultured in vitro, obtained about 7 months after SARS-CoV-2 vaccination. These receptors were taken from a human donor who had recovered from COVID-19.

This clonotype was counted a few times. This sequence joins TRBV10-3 and TRBJ1-2; 9 bases map to TRBD1. The V segment lost 2 bases and the J segment 4 bases; nucleotides outside the gene matches: 5. Germline loops: CDR1 ENHRY, CDR2 SYGVKD. The CDR3 spans 15 residues. CDR3 bases: TGTGCCATCAGTGAGCCGGGACAGGGAATCTATGGCTACACCTTC. It codes for CAISEPGQGIYGYTF.

This clonotype has a handful of counts. This chain links TRBV20-1 with TRBJ2-3; 7 positions agree with TRBD2. Germline V gene data show CDR1 as DFQATT and CDR2 as SNEGSKA (reference sequence). This CDR3 spans 13 amino acids. The CDR3: CSTSVPYTDTQYF. The CDR3 bases are TGCAGCACTAGCGTGCCCTACACAGATACGCAGTATTTT.

In its sample, this clonotype was seen a few times. The chain is built from TRBV20-1 and TRBJ2-5, with 7 bases fitting TRBD2. J was trimmed by 2 bases and V by 1 base; bases with no gene match: 1. Germline V gives CDR1 DFQATT, CDR2 SNEGSKA (reference sequence). The length of the CDR3 is 13 residues. DNA of the CDR3: TGCAGTGCTAGAGGGACTAGACAAGAGACCCAGTACTTC. It specifies CSARGTRQETQYF.

This clonotype was observed a handful of times. The chain couples TRBV7-8 to TRBJ2-7; D gene unclear. The germline V gene has CDR1 SGHVS and CDR2 FQNEAQ. The germline V and J ends were trimmed by 1 base and 0 bases, with 1 base remaining between them. CDR3 size: 12 residues. CDR3 loop: CASSLVSYEQYF. In DNA form, the CDR3 reads TGTGCCAGCAGCTTAGTCTCCTACGAGCAGTACTTC. The whole variable domain, remainder taken from reference TRBV7-8 and TRBJ2-7, is GAGVSQSPRYKVAKRGQDVALRCDPISGHVSLFWYQQALGQGPEFLTYFQNEAQLDKSGLPSDRFFAERPEGSVSTLKIQRTQQEDSAVYLCASSLVSYEQYFGPGTRLTVT.

There are a few counts of this clonotype. V gene TRBV20-1 combines with J gene TRBJ2-1; TRBD1 matches at 9 bases. Germline values: CDR1 DFQATT, CDR2 SNEGSKA (reference sequence). V trimming: 3 bases; J trimming: 8 bases; junction bases outside the gene matches: 5. The CDR3 is 13 amino acids. The CDR3 DNA sequence: TGCAGTGCTAGTCGGACAGGGGACGATGAGCAGTTCTTC. Encoded protein: CSASRTGDDEQFF.

This clonotype was picked up a small number of times. CDR3 loop: CSASGGLKSTDTQYF. The CDR3 DNA reads as TGCAGTGCTAGCGGGGGGCTGAAGAGCACAGATACGCAGTATTTT. The rearrangement uses TRBV20-1 and TRBJ2-3; D might be TRBD2 (7 bases). The germline CDR1 and CDR2 sequences are DFQATT and SNEGSKA (reference sequence). Trimming shortened V by 3 bases and J by 0 bases, and 13 bases separated the two germline ends. This CDR3 has 15 amino acids.

The genes are TRBV7-3 and TRBJ2-3; D is uncertain. Trimming left V 5 bases short and J 4 bases short, with 10 bases between. This CDR3 is 13 amino acids long. The germline V gene encodes CDR1 SGHTA and CDR2 FQGTGA. The CDR3 DNA follows: TGTGCCAGCAGCCCCTCGAACGCAGATACGCAGTATTTT. As protein: CASSPSNADTQYF.

J is TRBJ2-1 and V is TRBV20-1, with D maybe TRBD1 (6 bases). V dropped 6 bases and J dropped 7 bases, with 22 bases sitting between them. The V gene's germline CDR1 is DFQATT and CDR2 SNEGSKA (reference sequence). The CDR3 spans 15 residues. In DNA form, the CDR3 reads TGCAGTGCCTCACCCCCCCCCGGGACAAGGAATGAGCAGTTCTTC. Protein sequence: CSASPPPGTRNEQFF.

This clonotype has a handful of counts. CDR3 sequence (DNA): TGTGCCAGCAGAGATACGGGACGGCCCGGTGGTGGCTACACCTTC. Residues: CASRDTGRPGGGYTF. The J gene is TRBJ1-2, the V gene TRBV6-1; D may be TRBD1 (5 bases). The CDR3 contains 15 residues. Germline CDR1 is MNHNS and CDR2 is SASEGT. The V end was cut by 6 bases, the J end by 7 bases, with 21 bases between.

The rearrangement joins TRBV10-1 to TRBJ1-1; D may be TRBD1 (5 bases). V lost 4 bases to trimming and J lost 3 bases, with 15 bases between them. Per the germline V gene, CDR1 is WNHNN and CDR2 is SYGVQD (reference sequence). This CDR3 comprises 15 residues. The CDR3 spells CASSGLEGRHTEAFF. DNA of the CDR3: TGCGCCAGCAGTGGGTTGGAGGGGAGGCACACTGAAGCTTTCTTT.

V gene TRBV19 combines with J gene TRBJ1-5, with 7 bases that match TRBD1. The V and J ends lost 3 bases and 6 bases, in that order; junction bases with no gene match: 8. From germline, CDR1 is LNHDA and CDR2 SQIVND (reference sequence). This CDR3 has 15 amino acids. The CDR3 DNA sequence: TGTGCCAGTAGTATTCAGACAGGGTTCCGTCAGCCCCAGCATTTT. Its protein product is CASSIQTGFRQPQHF.

This clonotype turned up a few times. The chain employs TRBV20-1 and TRBJ2-3, with unresolved D. Trimming took off 3 bases at V and 6 bases at J, with 10 bases between the two ends. Germline-derived CDR1 and CDR2 are DFQATT and SNEGSKA (reference sequence). CDR3 size: 12 residues. The CDR3 sequence: CSARPSIDTQYF. The DNA for the CDR3 is TGCAGTGCTAGGCCTAGTATTGATACGCAGTATTTT.

This clonotype was observed a single time. The chain combines TRBV28 with TRBJ2-7, with D perhaps TRBD2 (5 bases). The CDR3 has 13 residues. Trimming stripped 5 bases from V and 4 bases from J, with 12 bases between. Germline CDR1 reads MDHEN; CDR2 reads SYDVKM. CDR3 nucleotides: TGTGCCAGCAGTCTGACTACTGTTTACGAGCAGTACTTC. Its protein is CASSLTTVYEQYF.

This clonotype has more than one count but fewer than ten. The chain has TRBV5-4 and TRBJ2-5; the match to TRBD2 covers 9 bases. The CDR3 runs to 16 residues. CDR1 is SGHNT and CDR2 is YYREEE in the germline V gene (reference sequence). Germline trimming cut 4 bases from V and 1 base from J; bases unmatched to any gene: 8. CDR3 in amino acids: CASSPGTSRLQETQYF. CDR3 sequence (DNA): TGTGCCAGCAGCCCCGGGACTAGCAGACTCCAAGAGACCCAGTACTTC.

The chain uses TRBV7-2 and TRBJ2-7; TRBD1 matches 8 bases. Germline values: CDR1 SGHTA, CDR2 FQGNSA. Germline trimming cut 4 bases from V and 3 bases from J; bases unmatched to any gene: 5. This CDR3 has 14 amino acids. CDR3 loop: CASSSGTGYYEQYF. Here the CDR3 DNA reads TGTGCCAGCAGCTCCGGGACAGGATACTACGAGCAGTACTTC.

The chain carries TRBV7-9 and TRBJ2-7; D gene uncertain. Deletions cut 8 bases from V and 3 bases from J, with 20 bases between. Germline CDR1 and CDR2: SEHNR and FQNEAQ (reference sequence). The CDR3 is 15 residues long. CDR3 DNA sequence: TGTGCCAGCTTCGGTACCGGGTCCACAGTCTACGAGCAGTACTTC. Translating gives CASFGTGSTVYEQYF.

V usage is TRBV7-2 and J usage is TRBJ2-5; tentative D call: TRBD2 (6 bases). Germline V lookup: CDR1 SGHTA, CDR2 FQGNSA. Trimming took off 5 bases at V and 2 bases at J, with 9 bases between the two ends. The CDR3 loop spans 13 amino acids. In nucleotides, the CDR3 is TGTGCCAGCAGCCTGGGGAGGCAAGAGACCCAGTACTTC. This codes for CASSLGRQETQYF. Complete variable domain (other parts from reference TRBV7-2 and TRBJ2-5): GAGVSQSPSNKVTEKGKDVELRCDPISGHTALYWYRQSLGQGLEFLIYFQGNSAPDKSGLPSDRFSAERTGGSVSTLTIQRTQQEDSAVYLCASSLGRQETQYFGPGTRLLVL.

This clonotype was seen a few times. The V and J genes are TRBV7-9 and TRBJ2-7; 11 bases are shared with TRBD2. Per germline, CDR1 SEHNR and CDR2 FQNEAQ (reference sequence). J was trimmed by 1 base and V by 5 bases; bases with no gene match: 4. This CDR3 spans 15 amino acids. CDR3: CASSRGLAASYEQYF. The CDR3 DNA reads TGTGCCAGCAGCCGGGGACTAGCGGCATCCTACGAGCAGTACTTC.

This clonotype was observed a few times. The chain employs TRBV7-2 and TRBJ1-1, with a possible D match to TRBD1 (5 bases). V gave up 5 bases and J gave up 5 bases, with 21 bases separating them. Germline CDR1 is SGHTA and CDR2 is FQGNSA. The CDR3 covers 16 residues. This CDR3 is CASSAFPRGMRTEAFF. In DNA, the CDR3 is TGTGCCAGCAGCGCTTTCCCCCGGGGGATGAGGACTGAAGCTTTCTTT. Together with reference TRBV7-2 and TRBJ1-1, the CDR3 gives the full variable domain: GAGVSQSPSNKVTEKGKDVELRCDPISGHTALYWYRQSLGQGLEFLIYFQGNSAPDKSGLPSDRFSAERTGGSVSTLTIQRTQQEDSAVYLCASSAFPRGMRTEAFFGQGTRLTVV.

This clonotype appeared a single time. The rearrangement uses TRBV7-3 and TRBJ2-2; 7 nucleotides match TRBD2. Germline values: CDR1 SGHTA, CDR2 FQGTGA. The CDR3 sequence is 13 residues long. V lost 5 bases to trimming and J lost 5 bases; unmatched junction nucleotides: 2. CDR3 bases: TGTGCCAGCAGCATACTAGCGACCGGGGAGCTGTTTTTT. Residues: CASSILATGELFF.

This chain connects TRBV19 to TRBJ2-5, with D possibly called TRBD1 or TRBD2 (6 bases each). Germline loops: CDR1 LNHDA, CDR2 SQIVND (reference sequence). CDR3 size: 14 residues. Trimming cost V 9 bases and J 4 bases, with 18 bases left between them. In DNA form, the CDR3 reads TGTGCCAGCCGCCGCCGGGGGCAGGGAGAGACCCAGTACTTC. Encoded protein: CASRRRGQGETQYF.

The chain has TRBV2 and TRBJ2-7, with TRBD1 as a possible D gene (6 bases). CDR1 and CDR2 from the germline V gene are SNHLY and FYNNEI. This CDR3 spans 14 amino acids. The V and J ends lost 7 bases and 5 bases respectively, with 18 bases between them. CDR3 nucleotides: TGTGCCAGCAACCTACAGGGTCTCCCTAACGAGCAGTACTTC. Protein: CASNLQGLPNEQYF.

This clonotype was observed a few times. The chain combines TRBV20-1 with TRBJ2-5, with a possible D match to TRBD2 (5 bases). Germline V lookup: CDR1 DFQATT, CDR2 SNEGSKA (reference sequence). V gave up 5 bases and J gave up 9 bases, with 10 bases separating them. The CDR3 is 10 amino acids. This CDR3 is CSAVTEAQYF. The CDR3 DNA follows: TGCAGTGCTGTCACGGAGGCCCAGTACTTC.